In this sample, the clone carrying this T cell receptor beta chain turned up many times. Its antigen remains unknown. These data originate in a study of Graves' ophthalmopathy and Graves' hyperthyroidism. RNA transcripts yielded amplified TCR beta CDR3 regions. In the first round, RT-PCR was carried out with HTBI primers, and a multiplex PCR formed the second round. MiXCR, run by TCRdb on the multiplex PCR reads, gives a single entry per CDR3 protein. Found here are approximately 640,000 distinct CDR3 sequences, just over 40% of them singletons; the top ten hold more than 2.5%. CDR3 length equals 13 residues. From germline, CDR1 is ENHRY and CDR2 SYGVKD. The ends were cut back, 10 bases at V and 7 bases at J, with 19 bases in the middle. Study-wide results and limits: Most clonotypes expanded in thyroid above 0.001 frequency were present in blood too. The model's ophthalmopathy progression predictions had approximately 69% sensitivity and 72.22% specificity.

The material sequenced was peripheral blood. The sequence came from an adult man with Graves' ophthalmopathy. J is TRBJ2-5 and V is TRBV10-3; D call uncertain. The CDR3 reads CASTPLFDVTQYF. CDR3 coding DNA: TGTGCCAGCACGCCGCTATTTGACGTGACCCAGTACTTC.